This passage covers 15 T cell receptor beta chains from one sample sequenced in a study of identical twins. From the 5' RACE reads, TCRdb called clonotypes with MiXCR, one entry per CDR3 protein. The sample includes a few hundred thousand distinct CDR3 sequences, 9% of them seen just once. Sequenced material: naive T cells sorted from blood. All receptors derive from a woman in her forties or fifties in good health.

This clonotype appeared a few times. The V gene is TRBV4-1, the J gene TRBJ1-5; D unclear. Trimming shortened V by 0 bases and J by 2 bases, and 5 bases separated the two germline ends. Germline CDR1 and CDR2: MGHRA and YSYEKL. The CDR3 sequence is 14 residues long. The CDR3 nucleotides are TGCGCCAGCAGCCAAGACGGACGCAATCAGCCCCAGCATTTT. It codes for CASSQDGRNQPQHF.

This clonotype showed up many times. The genes are TRBV29-1 and TRBJ1-5; D gene unclear. CDR1 SQVTM and CDR2 ANQGSEA come from the germline V gene. The V end lost 4 bases, the J end lost 0 bases, and 10 bases lay between the germline ends. The CDR3 runs 14 residues. CDR3 protein: CSVAQGFSNQPQHF. The DNA of the CDR3 is TGCAGCGTTGCCCAAGGGTTTAGCAATCAGCCCCAGCATTTT.

The genes are TRBV11-3 and TRBJ2-1; 10 bases agree with TRBD1. The junction had 10 bases not matched to a gene; V was cut back by 6 bases and J by 8 bases. The germline V gene encodes CDR1 SGHNT and CDR2 YENEEA. This CDR3 spans 15 amino acids. The CDR3 DNA follows: TGTGCCAGCAGTTCCGGGACAGGGGATGGGTATGAGCAGTTCTTC. Protein sequence: CASSSGTGDGYEQFF.

The CDR3, as DNA: TGCGCCAGCAGCCAAAACCCATTTGCAACTAATGAAAAACTGTTTTTT. Its translation is CASSQNPFATNEKLFF. The chain employs TRBV4-1 and TRBJ1-4, with no clear D. This CDR3 region has 16 residues. Trimming pared 2 bases from V and 0 bases from J, leaving 10 bases between. Germline V lookup: CDR1 MGHRA, CDR2 YSYEKL.

This clonotype was counted ten times or more. V is TRBV7-9 and J is TRBJ2-7; D remains unclear. Trimming shortened V by 0 bases and J by 4 bases, and 13 bases separated the two germline ends. The CDR3 has 15 residues. Germline V CDR1 and CDR2: SEHNR, FQNEAQ (reference sequence). The CDR3 here is CASSLAGPVGYEQYF. CDR3 sequence (DNA): TGTGCCAGCAGCTTAGCGGGTCCGGTTGGGTACGAGCAGTACTTC.

The J gene is TRBJ1-6, the V gene TRBV6-2 or TRBV6-3; no clear D. Trimming stripped 7 bases from V and 14 bases from J, with 12 bases between. This CDR3 is built from 11 residues. CDR1 and CDR2 from the germline V gene are MNHEY and SVGEGT. CDR3 nucleotides: TGTGCCAGCACCGAACTAGTGACCCTCCACTTT. Encoded protein: CASTELVTLHF.

V usage is TRBV6-4 and J usage is TRBJ2-1, with D unclear. Between the trimmed V and J ends, which lost 8 bases and 0 bases, there was a span of 14 bases. The CDR3 runs 15 residues. Germline V CDR1 and CDR2: MRHNA, SNTAGT. The CDR3 DNA is TGTGCCAGCTCACGGACCTTCCCCTCCTACAATGAGCAGTTCTTC. It yields the protein CASSRTFPSYNEQFF.

In DNA form, the CDR3 reads TGCAGCGTTGAAAGGGCCAATACGCAGTATTTT. Amino acid sequence: CSVERANTQYF. The rearrangement uses TRBV29-1 and TRBJ2-3; no clear D. The CDR3 spans 11 residues. Germline V gives CDR1 SQVTM, CDR2 ANQGSEA. V lost 2 bases and J lost 7, with 7 bases in between.

This clonotype was seen repeatedly, ten times or more. V is TRBV24-1 and J is TRBJ2-1, with D perhaps matching TRBD2 (5 bases). Germline assignment: CDR1 KGHDR and CDR2 SFDVKD. This CDR3 comprises 17 residues. V was trimmed by 4 bases and J by 0 bases, leaving 15 bases between them. In DNA form, the CDR3 reads TGTGCCACCAGTGACCCGGACGGGGTCAGCTCCTACAATGAGCAGTTCTTC. This encodes CATSDPDGVSSYNEQFF.

This clonotype has more than one count but fewer than ten. The chain has TRBV3-1 and TRBJ2-1, with D perhaps TRBD2 (5 bases). This CDR3 has 15 residues. V gave up 4 bases and J gave up 6 bases, with 16 bases separating them. The germline gives CDR1 LGHDT, CDR2 YNNKEL (reference sequence). The CDR3 region has the DNA TGTGCCAGCAGCCCTTATGAGGGAGTAACCAATGAGCAGTTCTTC. This encodes CASSPYEGVTNEQFF.

This clonotype was seen many times. The chain combines TRBV10-3 with TRBJ1-4, with unresolved D. This CDR3 contains 16 residues. The germline CDR1 and CDR2 sequences are ENHRY and SYGVKD. V was cut by 6 bases and J by 8 bases, with 22 bases left in between. CDR3 nucleotide sequence: TGTGCCATCAGCCCCGGCACTATAAATCCGGGAGAAAAACTGTTTTTT. Its protein product is CAISPGTINPGEKLFF.

The CDR3: CASSQPQAKNIQYF. CDR3 DNA: TGCGCCAGCAGCCAGCCTCAAGCCAAAAACATTCAGTACTTC. The chain has TRBV4-1 and TRBJ2-4; the D is unclear. This CDR3 contains 14 residues. V lost 3 bases and J lost 0, with 6 bases in between. Germline-derived CDR1 and CDR2 are MGHRA and YSYEKL.

The sample holds a few counts of this clonotype. J is TRBJ1-3 and V is TRBV18, with D hard to call. CDR3 length equals 14 residues. V was trimmed by 3 bases and J by 2 bases, leaving 8 bases between them. From germline, CDR1 is KGHSH and CDR2 LQKENI. The CDR3 region has the DNA TGTGCCAGCTCACCGGTCCAGGCTGGAAACACCATATATTTT. This codes for CASSPVQAGNTIYF.

This chain uses TRBV6-1 with TRBJ1-1; 11 nucleotides align to TRBD1. This CDR3 comprises 15 residues. Trimming removed 3 bases from V and 3 bases from J; junction bases left unmatched: 3. CDR1 is MNHNS, CDR2 SASEGT, per germline. The CDR3: CASSDWDRGDTEAFF. The CDR3 bases are TGTGCCAGCAGTGACTGGGACAGGGGGGACACTGAAGCTTTCTTT.

This clonotype appeared a few times. The J gene is TRBJ2-7, the V gene TRBV10-3; maybe TRBD1 (6 bases). CDR1 and CDR2 from the germline V gene are ENHRY and SYGVKD. The V end was cut by 2 bases, the J end by 1 base, with 9 bases between. CDR3 length: 14 amino acids. The CDR3 coding sequence is TGTGCCATCAGTGAGCTCGGGACATCCTACGAGCAGTACGTC. Protein sequence: CAISELGTSYEQYV.